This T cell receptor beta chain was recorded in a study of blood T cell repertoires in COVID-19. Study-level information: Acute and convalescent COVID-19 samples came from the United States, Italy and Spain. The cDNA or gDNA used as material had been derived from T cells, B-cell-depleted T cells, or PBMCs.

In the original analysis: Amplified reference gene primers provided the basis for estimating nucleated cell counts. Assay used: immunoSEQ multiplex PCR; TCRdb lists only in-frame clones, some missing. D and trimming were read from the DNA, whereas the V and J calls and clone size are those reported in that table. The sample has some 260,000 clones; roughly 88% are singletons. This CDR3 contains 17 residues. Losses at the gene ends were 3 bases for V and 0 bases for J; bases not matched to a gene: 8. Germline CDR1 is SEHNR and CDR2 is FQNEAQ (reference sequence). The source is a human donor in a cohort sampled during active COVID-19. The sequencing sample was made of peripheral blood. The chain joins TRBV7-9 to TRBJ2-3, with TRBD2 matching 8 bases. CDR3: CASSFRTSHPSTDTQYF. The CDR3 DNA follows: TGTGCCAGCAGCTTCCGGACTAGCCACCCTAGCACAGATACGCAGTATTTT.